The 19 T cell receptor beta chains reported below all come from one sample, sequenced in a study of shared clonotypes between healthy human individuals. The protocol was immunoSEQ multiplex PCR, while the TCRdb copy is restricted to in-frame clones and leaves out a portion. The sample consists of 950,000 to 1,300,000 clones, about 77% of them appearing once. The sample consisted of memory CD4+ T cells sorted from blood. The sample's subset: CD45RA-negative fraction. These receptors all stem from a man aged 18 to 29 in good health.

The gene calls are TRBV4-2 and TRBJ2-6, with 8 bases matching TRBD1. The CDR3 has 17 amino acids. After removal of 1 base from V and 2 bases from J, the junction contained 4 bases not matched to a gene. Germline CDR1 and CDR2: LGHNA and YNFKEQ. The CDR3 region has the DNA TGTGCCAGCAGCCAAGGAGCAGGGGGCGCTGGGGCCAACGTCCTGACTTTC. It specifies CASSQGAGGAGANVLTF.

This chain joins TRBV9 and TRBJ2-2; D is ambiguous. Trimming removed 0 bases from V and 0 bases from J, with 9 bases in between. The CDR3 spans 16 residues. CDR1 and CDR2 (germline): SGDLS, YYNGEE. CDR3 DNA: TGTGCCAGCAGCGTAGGGTCGGGCCCGAACACCGGGGAGCTGTTTTTT. Protein sequence: CASSVGSGPNTGELFF.

V usage is TRBV5-4 and J usage is TRBJ1-2; D perhaps matches TRBD1 (5 bases). Trimming shortened V by 2 bases and J by 6 bases, and 11 bases separated the two germline ends. Germline V gives CDR1 SGHNT, CDR2 YYREEE (reference sequence). This CDR3 has 13 amino acids. The CDR3 region is CASSLGTFDGYTF. The CDR3 nucleotides read TGTGCCAGCAGCTTAGGGACGTTCGATGGCTACACCTTC.

The chain uses TRBV19 and TRBJ2-6; D is unclear. The CDR3 is 15 residues long. Per the germline V gene, CDR1 is LNHDA and CDR2 is SQIVND (reference sequence). V was clipped by 5 bases and J by 0 bases, with 8 bases between them. The CDR3 sequence is CASSLKDSGANVLTF. The DNA of the CDR3 is TGTGCCAGTAGTCTGAAGGACTCTGGGGCCAACGTCCTGACTTTC.

A note on this clone: One end of the junction fails to match germline, which may point to a read error. This CDR3 is also generated by other DNA sequences in the sample. This rearrangement joins TRBV10-2 to TRBJ1-5; 8 bases are shared with TRBD1. This CDR3 is built from 14 residues. Germline V CDR1 and CDR2: WSHSY, SAAADI. The CDR3 nucleotides read TGCGCCAGTAGTGGGGACAGGCGCAATCAGCCCCAGCATTTT. Translation gives CASSGDRRNQPQHF.

V and J are TRBV19 and TRBJ2-2; tentative D call: TRBD2 (5 bases). The CDR3 loop spans 14 amino acids. The germline V gene encodes CDR1 LNHDA and CDR2 SQIVND (reference sequence). V was cut by 4 bases and J by 7 bases, with 13 bases left in between. CDR3 DNA sequence: TGTGCCAGTAGTAGGACGGGAAACGTCGGGGAGCTGTTTTTT. Its protein is CASSRTGNVGELFF.

CDR3 region: CASSGGQGSTDTQYF. In DNA form, the CDR3 reads TGCGCCAGCAGTGGTGGACAGGGAAGCACAGATACGCAGTATTTT. J is TRBJ2-3 and V is TRBV5-1; the match to TRBD1 covers 8 bases. From germline, CDR1 is SGHRS and CDR2 YFSETQ. The junction had 5 bases not matched to a gene; V was cut back by 5 bases and J by 0 bases. The CDR3 length is 15 residues.

With respect to this clone: A far larger clone is only one base removed, so a read error is likely. Within the sample, other DNA sequences also encode this same CDR3. This chain links TRBV5-6 with TRBJ1-2; D uncertain. This CDR3 contains 12 residues. The V gene lost 0 bases and the J gene lost 5 bases, with 5 bases spanning the gap. Germline CDR1 SGHDT, CDR2 YYEEEE. The CDR3 reads CASSLDSYGYTF. DNA of the CDR3: TGTGCCAGCAGCTTGGACAGTTATGGCTACACCTTC.

J is TRBJ2-1 and V is TRBV5-4; the match to TRBD2 covers 11 bases. Germline CDR1 is SGHNT and CDR2 is YYREEE (reference sequence). The length of the CDR3 is 15 residues. V lost 4 bases and J lost 4; bases outside the gene matches: 4. The DNA for the CDR3 is TGTGCCAGCAGCGGGGGACTAGCGGAGTACAATGAGCAGTTCTTC. Translating gives CASSGGLAEYNEQFF.

V gene TRBV18 combines with J gene TRBJ1-1; unclear D gene. Germline values: CDR1 KGHSH, CDR2 LQKENI. With 3 bases removed from V and 1 base from J, the gap between germline ends came to 9 bases. There are 14 residues in the CDR3. The CDR3 here is CASSPDGWNTEAFF. The CDR3 nucleotides are TGTGCCAGCTCACCTGACGGTTGGAACACTGAAGCTTTCTTT.

This chain links TRBV6-5 with TRBJ1-5; no reliable D call. The germline V gene has CDR1 MNHEY and CDR2 SVGAGI. This CDR3 has 13 amino acids. V dropped 2 bases and J dropped 3 bases, with 5 bases sitting between them. The chain's CDR3 is CASSYDPNQPQHF. Written as DNA, the CDR3 is TGTGCCAGCAGTTACGATCCCAATCAGCCCCAGCATTTT.

The chain is built from TRBV2 and TRBJ2-6, with 10 bases matching TRBD1. The CDR3 is 17 amino acids. Per the germline V gene, CDR1 is SNHLY and CDR2 is FYNNEI. J lost 2 bases, V lost 7 bases, and 8 bases had no gene match. The CDR3 spells CASTPGQGSPGANVLTF. CDR3 sequence (DNA): TGTGCCAGCACACCGGGACAGGGGAGCCCTGGGGCCAACGTCCTGACTTTC.

V and J are TRBV10-3 and TRBJ1-2; D is ambiguous. Looked up from germline, CDR1 is ENHRY and CDR2 is SYGVKD. The V and J ends lost 2 bases and 5 bases respectively, with 9 bases between them. This CDR3 spans 13 amino acids. The CDR3: CAISEGMIYGYTF. The CDR3 DNA sequence: TGTGCCATCAGTGAGGGGATGATTTATGGCTACACCTTC.

About this clone itself: Other DNA variants within this sample encode the same CDR3. The chain has TRBV7-9 and TRBJ1-5; the D is unclear. The CDR3 has 13 amino acids. The V gene lost 1 base and the J gene lost 5 bases, with 6 bases spanning the gap. The germline CDR1 and CDR2 sequences are SEHNR and FQNEAQ (reference sequence). The CDR3 DNA sequence: TGTGCCAGCAGCTTAGGTCTAGATCAGCCCCAGCATTTT. Protein product: CASSLGLDQPQHF.

The chain couples TRBV27 to TRBJ2-7; TRBD1 agrees at 11 bases. The V segment lost 5 bases and the J segment 1 base; nucleotides outside the gene matches: 4. CDR3 length: 15 residues. CDR1 MNHEY and CDR2 SMNVEV come from the germline V gene (reference sequence). CDR3 in DNA: TGTGCCAGCAGTGGGACAGGGGGTCCATCCTACGAGCAGTACTTC. As protein: CASSGTGGPSYEQYF.

This clone was seen just once. This chain joins TRBV25-1 and TRBJ1-1; TRBD1 agrees at 9 bases. The CDR3 length is 14 residues. Unmatched junction bases numbered 7, after V lost 4 bases and J lost 7 bases. Germline values: CDR1 MGHDK, CDR2 SYGVNS. CDR3 sequence reads: CASSADRGMGEAFF. As DNA, the CDR3 is TGTGCCAGCAGTGCGGACAGGGGTATGGGTGAAGCTTTCTTT.

The rearrangement joins TRBV10-3 to TRBJ1-5; possibly TRBD1 for D (6 bases). The CDR3 is 14 residues long. The germline V gene encodes CDR1 ENHRY and CDR2 SYGVKD. V lost 8 bases to trimming and J lost 2 bases, with 13 bases between them. DNA of the CDR3: TGTGCCATCGGAGGGGGTGGGGGCAATCAGCCCCAGCATTTT. This encodes CAIGGGGGNQPQHF.

The DNA of the CDR3 is TGCGCCAGCAGCTTCCCATCGCAGCCCTATGGCTACACCTTC. Residues: CASSFPSQPYGYTF. The chain combines TRBV5-1 with TRBJ1-2, with no clear D. The CDR3 covers 14 residues. The germline CDR1 and CDR2 sequences are SGHRS and YFSETQ. Trimming removed 2 bases from V and 4 bases from J, with 12 bases in between.

Only one count was recorded for this clone. This chain joins TRBV11-3 and TRBJ1-4; possible D gene TRBD1, 5 bases. CDR3 length: 13 residues. V dropped 6 bases and J dropped 7 bases, with 12 bases sitting between them. Germline CDR1 and CDR2: SGHNT and YENEEA. The CDR3 region is CASSSWDGEKLFF. CDR3 sequence (DNA): TGTGCCAGCAGTTCGTGGGACGGTGAAAAACTGTTTTTT.